These 25 T cell receptor beta chains were all obtained from the same sample, sequenced in a study of CD8 T cells in ankylosing spondylitis. TCRdb called the 5' RACE reads again in MiXCR, with one record for every CDR3 protein. The table has 450,000 or so distinct CDR3 sequences, 26% seen once; the top ten hold roughly 0.9%. The study's findings and limits: A TCR beta motif made of several highly homologous variants seemed typical of ankylosing spondylitis blood.

Antigens of these TCRs are unknown. Sequenced: blood, either unsorted or a sorted T cell fraction (not recorded which). These receptors originate from a male donor with ankylosing spondylitis.

V gene TRBV10-2 combines with J gene TRBJ2-1, with unresolved D. There are 15 residues in the CDR3. V gave up 7 bases and J gave up 7 bases, with 20 bases separating them. CDR1 and CDR2 from the germline V gene are WSHSY and SAAADI. The CDR3 DNA reads TGCGCCAGCACCCAAATCTCCCGGAGTGAGAATGAGCAGTTCTTC. This translates into CASTQISRSENEQFF.

This sequence joins TRBV4-2 and TRBJ2-7, with 11 bases identical to TRBD2. This CDR3 contains 15 residues. The V gene's germline CDR1 is LGHNA and CDR2 YNFKEQ. The junction had 9 bases not matched to a gene; V was cut back by 4 bases and J by 7 bases. CDR3 nucleotides: TGTGCCAGCAGCCCCTTAGCGGGAGGGAGAGTTGAGCAGTACTTC. This encodes CASSPLAGGRVEQYF.

This clonotype has only a few counts. V usage is TRBV29-1 and J usage is TRBJ1-1; D gene unclear. The CDR3 is 13 amino acids. Germline-derived CDR1 and CDR2 are SQVTM and ANQGSEA. The ends were cut back, 4 bases at V and 0 bases at J, with 9 bases in the middle. CDR3 in DNA: TGCAGCGTTGTTGTGACGTTGAACACTGAAGCTTTCTTT. Its translation: CSVVVTLNTEAFF.

Ten or more counts support this clonotype. The rearrangement uses TRBV7-2 and TRBJ2-1; D remains unclear. V was shortened by 3 bases and J by 4 bases, with 7 bases between the two germline ends. This CDR3 is built from 13 residues. CDR1 SGHTA and CDR2 FQGNSA come from the germline V gene. The chain's CDR3 is CASSFSGYNEQFF. In DNA form, the CDR3 reads TGTGCCAGCAGCTTTTCCGGGTACAATGAGCAGTTCTTC.

This clonotype was counted a few times. CDR3 DNA sequence: TGCAGTGCTAGTAGAGGGACGGGCGAAAAACTGTTTTTT. It specifies CSASRGTGEKLFF. This chain uses TRBV20-1 with TRBJ1-4; D may be TRBD1 (5 bases). The V and J ends lost 3 bases and 8 bases respectively, with 13 bases between them. From germline, CDR1 is DFQATT and CDR2 SNEGSKA (reference sequence). This CDR3 is 13 amino acids long.

The V gene is TRBV19, the J gene TRBJ1-5, with D possibly being TRBD1 (5 bases). Trimming shortened V by 3 bases and J by 0 bases, and 9 bases separated the two germline ends. The V gene's germline CDR1 is LNHDA and CDR2 SQIVND (reference sequence). CDR3 length: 15 residues. The DNA for the CDR3 is TGTGCCAGTAGTATTGGGAGGGGTAGCAATCAGCCCCAGCATTTT. It codes for CASSIGRGSNQPQHF.

This clonotype appeared a few times. This sequence joins TRBV3-1 and TRBJ2-1, with TRBD2 matching over 9 bases. Trimming at V came to 0 bases and at J to 4 bases, leaving 4 bases not matched to a gene. CDR3 length: 16 amino acids. The V gene's germline CDR1 is LGHDT and CDR2 YNNKEL (reference sequence). For the CDR3, the DNA is TGTGCCAGCAGCCAAGATCCGCTAGCGGGGTACAATGAGCAGTTCTTC. Translation: CASSQDPLAGYNEQFF.

This chain connects TRBV4-2 to TRBJ1-3; D is ambiguous. Germline CDR1 reads LGHNA; CDR2 reads YNFKEQ. This CDR3 comprises 15 residues. V was shortened by 1 base and J by 0 bases, with 7 bases between the two germline ends. CDR3 nucleotide sequence: TGTGCCAGCAGCCAAGGCCCCCACTCTGGAAACACCATATATTTT. It codes for CASSQGPHSGNTIYF.

The V call is TRBV20-1, the J call TRBJ2-2; no clear D gene. The V gene's germline CDR1 is DFQATT and CDR2 SNEGSKA (reference sequence). The CDR3 is 13 residues long. This CDR3 is CSADGTNTGELFF. The CDR3 region has the DNA TGCAGCGCTGACGGAACGAACACCGGGGAGCTGTTTTTT.

This clonotype was seen a few times. V and J are TRBV7-6 and TRBJ2-7; 9 nucleotides line up with TRBD1. CDR1 and CDR2 from the germline V gene are SGHVS and FNYEAQ. V shed 4 bases and J 2 bases; nucleotides not matched to a gene: 9. This CDR3 has 16 amino acids. Here the CDR3 DNA reads TGTGCCAGCAGCTCCGAGCCGGGACAGGGCCCCTACGAGCAGTACTTC. Its translation: CASSSEPGQGPYEQYF. The full variable domain, with the rest looked up from reference TRBV7-6 and TRBJ2-7, is GAGVSQSPRYKVTKRGQDVALRCDPISGHVSLYWYRQALGQGPEFLTYFNYEAQQDKSGLPNDRFSAERPEGSISTLTIQRTEQRDSAMYRCASSSEPGQGPYEQYFGPGTRLTVT.

This clonotype has just a few counts. The rearrangement joins TRBV12-3 or TRBV12-4 to TRBJ2-4; unclear D gene. Deletions cut 6 bases from V and 5 bases from J, with 8 bases between. This CDR3 contains 12 residues. CDR3: CASSFSQNIQYF. CDR3 in DNA: TGTGCCAGCAGCTTTTCCCAAAACATTCAGTACTTC.

This clonotype has a handful of counts. The rearrangement links TRBV3-1 to TRBJ2-2; TRBD1 matches at 7 bases. V was pared by 4 bases and J by 0 bases, with 2 bases of the junction left unmatched. The CDR3 runs to 15 residues. Germline V gives CDR1 LGHDT, CDR2 YNNKEL (reference sequence). CDR3 bases: TGTGCCAGCAGCCCAGGACAGGCGAACACCGGGGAGCTGTTTTTT. The encoded protein is CASSPGQANTGELFF.

This chain connects TRBV10-3 to TRBJ2-7; D might be TRBD1 (6 bases). CDR1 and CDR2 (germline): ENHRY, SYGVKD. The CDR3 totals 14 residues. Trimming cost V 4 bases and J 2 bases, with 12 bases left between them. The CDR3 coding sequence is TGTGCCATCAGTGTCCAGACAGGCCCCTACGAGCAGTACTTC. Translated, it gives CAISVQTGPYEQYF.

This chain connects TRBV7-9 to TRBJ2-2; D is unclear. The CDR3 spans 15 residues. Germline-derived CDR1 and CDR2 are SEHNR and FQNEAQ (reference sequence). The ends were cut back, 3 bases at V and 0 bases at J, with 8 bases in the middle. This CDR3 is CASSFLAPNTGELFF. CDR3 in DNA: TGTGCCAGCAGCTTTTTGGCCCCGAACACCGGGGAGCTGTTTTTT.

The sample holds a few counts of this clonotype. The chain carries TRBV5-1 and TRBJ1-6, with a tentative D call TRBD1 (5 bases). With 2 bases removed from V and 10 bases from J, the gap between germline ends came to 16 bases. Germline V gene lookup returns CDR1 SGHRS and CDR2 YFSETQ. This CDR3 comprises 15 residues. CDR3 DNA: TGCGCCAGCAGCTTTCAGGGCCCGGGAATCTCACCCCTCCACTTT. Protein sequence: CASSFQGPGISPLHF.

The chain employs TRBV20-1 and TRBJ2-5; 8 nucleotides align to TRBD1. CDR1 DFQATT and CDR2 SNEGSKA come from the germline V gene (reference sequence). The CDR3 spans 16 residues. V was pared by 0 bases and J by 4 bases, with 10 bases of the junction left unmatched. The CDR3, as DNA: TGCAGTGCTAGAGATGCGGGGCAGGGGGCACCAGAGACCCAGTACTTC. Translated: CSARDAGQGAPETQYF.

V is TRBV6-1 and J is TRBJ1-1; no firm D call. Germline V gives CDR1 MNHNS, CDR2 SASEGT. The CDR3 is made up of 12 amino acids. The CDR3 spells CASRQSNTEAFF. DNA for the CDR3: TGTGCTTCGAGGCAGTCGAACACTGAAGCTTTCTTT.

As regards this clonotype: An end of the junction differs from the germline gene, which may be a read error. V usage is TRBV10-3 and J usage is TRBJ2-5; no firm D call. Germline V gene lookup returns CDR1 ENHRY and CDR2 SYGVKD. The CDR3 extends over 11 amino acids. CDR3 sequence reads: CAIRNQETQYF. CDR3 nucleotide sequence: TGTGCCATCAGGAACCAGGAGACCCAGTACTTC.

The chain joins TRBV20-1 to TRBJ2-7, with 7 positions matching TRBD1. V lost 6 bases, J lost 3 bases, and 5 bases stayed unmatched. Germline-derived CDR1 and CDR2 are DFQATT and SNEGSKA (reference sequence). This CDR3 region has 12 residues. The CDR3 protein is CSALGTDYEQYV. CDR3 DNA sequence: TGCAGTGCGTTAGGGACAGACTACGAGCAGTACGTC.

This chain connects TRBV12-3 or TRBV12-4 to TRBJ2-2; 9 bases fit TRBD1. This CDR3 spans 17 amino acids. Trimming removed 3 bases from V and 5 bases from J; junction bases left unmatched: 10. CDR3 loop: CASSFLAGTGLTGELFF. DNA of the CDR3: TGTGCCAGCAGTTTTTTGGCTGGGACAGGGTTGACCGGGGAGCTGTTTTTT.

V is TRBV12-3 or TRBV12-4 and J is TRBJ2-2; 11 nucleotides line up with TRBD1. Losses at the gene ends were 5 bases for V and 1 base for J; bases not matched to a gene: 9. CDR3 length: 18 amino acids. The chain's CDR3 is CASSNRDRGVKNTGELFF. Here the CDR3 DNA reads TGTGCCAGCAGTAACCGGGACAGGGGGGTTAAGAACACCGGGGAGCTGTTTTTT.

This chain joins TRBV7-2 and TRBJ2-1; D is ambiguous. Looked up from germline, CDR1 is SGHTA and CDR2 is FQGNSA. V lost 3 bases and J lost 1, with 7 bases in between. This CDR3 region has 14 residues. The CDR3 here is CASSFIRSYNEQFF. The DNA of the CDR3 is TGTGCCAGCAGCTTCATACGATCCTACAATGAGCAGTTCTTC.

The chain carries TRBV20-1 and TRBJ2-1; 10 bases fit TRBD2. Looked up from germline, CDR1 is DFQATT and CDR2 is SNEGSKA (reference sequence). The junction had 3 bases not matched to a gene; V was cut back by 4 bases and J by 3 bases. This CDR3 spans 14 amino acids. Written as DNA, the CDR3 is TGCAGTGCTAAAGCGGGGGGGGGCTACAATGAGCAGTTCTTC. It yields the protein CSAKAGGGYNEQFF.

This chain joins TRBV7-2 and TRBJ2-2; 11 bases are shared with TRBD2. CDR3 size: 16 residues. J was trimmed by 4 bases and V by 4 bases; bases with no gene match: 5. Germline values: CDR1 SGHTA, CDR2 FQGNSA. The CDR3 reads CASSSLAGGSTGELFF. CDR3 DNA: TGTGCCAGCAGCTCTCTAGCGGGAGGTAGCACCGGGGAGCTGTTTTTT.

This clonotype was seen many times. The chain couples TRBV5-1 to TRBJ2-3; tentatively, D is TRBD1 (6 bases). With 1 base removed from V and 3 bases from J, the gap between germline ends came to 6 bases. Germline V CDR1 and CDR2: SGHRS, YFSETQ. CDR3 length: 13 residues. The CDR3: CASSLQGTDTQYF. In DNA form, the CDR3 reads TGCGCCAGCAGCTTGCAGGGGACAGATACGCAGTATTTT.